The text below deals with one T cell receptor (beta chain). The sample belongs to a study of spatial heterogeneity in lung cancer. This sample's time point: blood at routine non-recurrence follow-up after resection. Unsorted whole RNA from tumor, nontumor lung or frozen PBMC underwent sequencing. V dropped 2 bases and J dropped 8 bases, with 6 bases sitting between them. Germline lookup yields CDR1 MNHNY and CDR2 SVGAGI (reference sequence). The CDR3 contains 11 residues. TCRdb re-called the 5' RACE reads with MiXCR, one entry per CDR3 protein. The sample contains about 120,000 distinct CDR3 sequences, less than 15% of which appear only once.

The sequences come from PBMCs, collected at follow-up. The receptor's source is a male donor with early-stage non-small cell lung cancer. The genes are TRBV6-6 and TRBJ1-2; the D is unclear. CDR3 in DNA: TGTGCCAGCAGTTACGAAGGGGGCTACACCTTC. Its protein is CASSYEGGYTF.